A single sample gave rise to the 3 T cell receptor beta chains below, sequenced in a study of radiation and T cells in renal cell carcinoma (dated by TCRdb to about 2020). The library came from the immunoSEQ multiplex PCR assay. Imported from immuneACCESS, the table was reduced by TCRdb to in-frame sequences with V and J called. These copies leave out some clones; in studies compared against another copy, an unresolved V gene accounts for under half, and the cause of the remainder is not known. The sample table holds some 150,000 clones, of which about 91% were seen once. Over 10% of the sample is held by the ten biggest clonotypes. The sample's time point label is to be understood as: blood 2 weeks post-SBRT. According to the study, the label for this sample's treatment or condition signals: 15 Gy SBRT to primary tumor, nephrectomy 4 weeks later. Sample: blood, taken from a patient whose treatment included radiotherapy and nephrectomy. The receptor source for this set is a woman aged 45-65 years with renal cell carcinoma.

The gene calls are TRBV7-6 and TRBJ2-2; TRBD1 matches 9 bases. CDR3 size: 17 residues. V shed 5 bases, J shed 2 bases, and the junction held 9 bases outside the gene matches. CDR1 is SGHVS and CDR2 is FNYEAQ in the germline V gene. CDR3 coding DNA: TGTGCCAGCAGCCCGAGTTACAGGGGGCCTAACACCGGGGAGCTGTTTTTT. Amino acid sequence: CASSPSYRGPNTGELFF.

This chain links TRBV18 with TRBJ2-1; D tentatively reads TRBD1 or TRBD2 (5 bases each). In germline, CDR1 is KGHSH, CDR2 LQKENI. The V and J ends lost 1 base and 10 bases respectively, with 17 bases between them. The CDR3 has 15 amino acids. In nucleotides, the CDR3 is TGTGCCAGCTCACCACGTCCCGACCGGGACGCCGAGCAGTTCTTC. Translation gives CASSPRPDRDAEQFF.

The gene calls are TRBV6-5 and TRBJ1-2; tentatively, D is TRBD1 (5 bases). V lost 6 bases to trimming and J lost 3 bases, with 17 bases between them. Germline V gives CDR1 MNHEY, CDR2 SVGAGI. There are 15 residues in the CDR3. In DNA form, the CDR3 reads TGTGCCAGCAGACCCCGCAAGTTAGGGGACTATGGCTACACCTTC. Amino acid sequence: CASRPRKLGDYGYTF.